This TCR beta chain comes out of a study of blood T cell repertoires in COVID-19 (dated by TCRdb to the early 2020s). Background for the entire study: The collaborator samples originated in the United States, Italy and Spain and spanned the acute and convalescent phases of COVID-19. The prospective study material was composed of cDNA or gDNA derived from T cells, B-cell-depleted T cells, or PBMCs. Subjects who had been exposed to COVID-19, were actively infected with it, or had recovered from it provided the deeply sampled blood TCRbeta repertoires that made up the dataset. The repertoires were released in a freely available public database intended as a resource for research on the immune response to SARS-CoV-2. Samples came from the ongoing ImmuneRACE study (first 160 participants) plus 1,254 subjects from 6 global collaborators. The sample metadata nearly always contained a de-identified subject ID, COVID-19 status, age in years and sex. HLA class I and class II types, where available, came from metadata supplied by the sample provider rather than from assay-based typing.

The immunoSEQ Assay, a bias-controlled multiplex PCR, was used to amplify TCRbeta CDR3 regions from genomic DNA. As for the original processing: Within the assay, amplification of reference gene primers was used to estimate how many nucleated cells each sample contained. To quantify the absolute abundance of each unique TCRbeta CDR3 rearrangement, sequence reads were collapsed and filtered. For each sample, productive Simpson clonality was calculated as the square root of Simpson's diversity index across productive rearrangements. Held by TCRdb, this immuneACCESS table contains in-frame sequences only and omits some clones. Under half of the omission traces to an unresolved V gene where checked; the cause of the rest is unknown. V and J calls and clone size are copied from that table; D and trimming were computed from the DNA. The sample table contains 130,000 to 150,000 clones; only one count was recorded for around 80% of them. The ten largest clones represent over 7.5% of the sample.

As for this clone: Its antigen remains undetermined. Base qualities are not recorded, but no much larger clone differs from it by a single base.

Paper-wide results and their limitations: The amount of clinical and demographic metadata varied by source and participant and was provided uncurated.

Trimming takes 4 bases from V and 0 bases from J, and the germline ends sit 13 bases apart. The germline V gene provides CDR1 SGHDT and CDR2 YYEEEE. Spanning cysteine to phenylalanine, the CDR3 consists of 15 amino acids. The kept DNA is CDR3 alone, 45 bases in frame from the first base. Whole blood was collected in K2EDTA tubes by collaborating institutions according to the institutions' own protocols. For TCRbeta analysis, collaborators shipped samples as frozen whole blood, isolated PBMCs, or DNA extracted from either of those sample types. In this chain, TRBV5-6 is recombined with TRBJ1-1; the D region possibly corresponds to TRBD1 (6 bases align). The sequence was collected from a woman of 80 years or more in a cohort sampled during active or convalescent COVID-19. Sequencing input: peripheral blood. The nucleotides read TGTGCCAGCAGCAAATGGACAGTAATGAACACTGAAGCTTTCTTT. The resulting protein is CASSKWTVMNTEAFF.